This T cell receptor beta chain was sequenced during a study of blood T cell repertoires in COVID-19. Study overall: Samples representing acute and convalescent COVID-19 were sourced from the United States, Italy and Spain. T cells, B-cell-depleted T cells, or PBMCs provided the cDNA or gDNA that served as material.

In the original workflow: The assay estimated nucleated cells by amplifying reference gene primers. Using immunoSEQ multiplex PCR, the repertoire was profiled, and TCRdb retains in-frame clones only, with some absent. From that table come the V and J calls and clone size; the DNA was used to work out D and trimming. The repertoire holds approximately 270,000 clones, with roughly 89% as singletons. The CDR3 is 19 residues long. Germline CDR1 and CDR2: LNHDA and SQIVND (reference sequence). The ends lost 3 bases at V and 2 bases at J; junction bases unmatched: 16. The chain carries TRBV19 and TRBJ1-2; 9 nucleotides agree with TRBD1. The sequenced sample was peripheral blood. The receptor's source is a man between 25 and 39 years old with acute or convalescent COVID-19. CDR3 DNA sequence: TGTGCCAGTAGTATCGATCATCCGGGACAGGGAATGGGAAACTATGGCTACACCTTC. Translation: CASSIDHPGQGMGNYGYTF. The full variable domain, rest sourced from reference TRBV19 and TRBJ1-2, is DGGITQSPKYLFRKEGQNVTLSCEQNLNHDAMYWYRQDPGQGLRLIYYSQIVNDFQKGDIAEGYSVSREKKESFPLTVTSAQKNPTAFYLCASSIDHPGQGMGNYGYTFGSGTRLTVV.